This T cell receptor beta chain was captured by sequencing in a study of regulatory T cells in long-lasting Graves disease. The sample's time point: persistent/refractory GD, antithyroid drugs over 5 years with positive TRAb. PBMC RNA was the source of the TCR library. Combining iRepertoire HTBI primers with Arm-PCR of CDR3 regions, the authors built TCR beta libraries. TCRdb re-called the multiplex PCR reads with MiXCR, one entry per CDR3 protein. The data contain about 290,000 distinct CDR3 sequences, around 23% of them singletons. V shed 2 bases, J shed 4 bases, and the junction held 4 bases outside the gene matches. The CDR3 totals 15 residues. Germline loops: CDR1 LGHDT, CDR2 YNNKEL (reference sequence).

The source of this sequence is a female donor with Graves disease. This specimen was peripheral blood mononuclear cells (PBMCs), taken when the disease was refractory, from a patient treated with antithyroid drugs. The chain links TRBV3-1 to TRBJ2-7; 11 positions match TRBD2. The CDR3 bases are TGTGCCAGCAGCCAAATGACTAGCGGGGTTTACGAGCAGTACTTC. It specifies CASSQMTSGVYEQYF.